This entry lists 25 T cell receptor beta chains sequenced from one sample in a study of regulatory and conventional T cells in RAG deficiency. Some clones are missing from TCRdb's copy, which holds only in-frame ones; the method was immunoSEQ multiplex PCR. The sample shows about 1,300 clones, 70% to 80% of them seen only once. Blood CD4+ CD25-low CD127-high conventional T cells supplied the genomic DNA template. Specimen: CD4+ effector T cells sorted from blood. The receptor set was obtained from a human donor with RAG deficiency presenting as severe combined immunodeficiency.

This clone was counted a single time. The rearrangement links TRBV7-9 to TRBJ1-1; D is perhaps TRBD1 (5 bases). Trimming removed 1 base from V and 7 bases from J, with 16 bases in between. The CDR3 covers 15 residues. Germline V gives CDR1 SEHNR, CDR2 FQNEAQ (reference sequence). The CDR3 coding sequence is TGTGCCAGCAGCTTAGGTGAGAAGGGGTCGGGTGAAGCTTTCTTT. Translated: CASSLGEKGSGEAFF.

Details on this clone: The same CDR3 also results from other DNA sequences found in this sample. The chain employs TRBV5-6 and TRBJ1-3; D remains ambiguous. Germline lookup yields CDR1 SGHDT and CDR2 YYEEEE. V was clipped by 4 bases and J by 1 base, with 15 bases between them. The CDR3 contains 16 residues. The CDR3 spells CASSRALTWSGNTIYF. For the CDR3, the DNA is TGTGCCAGCAGCCGAGCTCTTACTTGGTCTGGAAACACCATATATTTT.

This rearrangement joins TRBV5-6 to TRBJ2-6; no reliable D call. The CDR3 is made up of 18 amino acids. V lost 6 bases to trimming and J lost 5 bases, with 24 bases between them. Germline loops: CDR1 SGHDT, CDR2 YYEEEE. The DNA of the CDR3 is TGTGCCAGCATGTTCAACAATAAGTCACAAAGTCGGGCCAACGTCCTGACTTTC. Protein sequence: CASMFNNKSQSRANVLTF.

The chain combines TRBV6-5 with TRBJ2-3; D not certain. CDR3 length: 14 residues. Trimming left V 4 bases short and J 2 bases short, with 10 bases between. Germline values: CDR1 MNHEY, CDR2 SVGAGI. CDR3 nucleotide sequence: TGTGCCAGCAGTTCAGATCCAGCCACAGATACGCAGTATTTT. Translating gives CASSSDPATDTQYF.

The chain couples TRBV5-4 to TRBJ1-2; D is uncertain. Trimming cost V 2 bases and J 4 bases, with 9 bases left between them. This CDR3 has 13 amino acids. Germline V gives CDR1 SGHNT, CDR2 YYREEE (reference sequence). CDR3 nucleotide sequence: TGTGCCAGCAGCTTAGCGGGCCCCTATGGCTACACCTTC. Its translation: CASSLAGPYGYTF.

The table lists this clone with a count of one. Here the CDR3 reads CAWSGRGRGYSNQPQHF. For the CDR3, the DNA is TGTGCCTGGAGTGGCCGTGGCAGGGGGTATAGCAATCAGCCCCAGCATTTT. The chain recombines TRBV30 with TRBJ1-5; 7 nucleotides agree with TRBD1. V trimming: 1 base; J trimming: 0 bases; junction bases outside the gene matches: 9. The CDR3 is 17 amino acids. CDR1 GTSNPN and CDR2 SVGIG come from the germline V gene (reference sequence).

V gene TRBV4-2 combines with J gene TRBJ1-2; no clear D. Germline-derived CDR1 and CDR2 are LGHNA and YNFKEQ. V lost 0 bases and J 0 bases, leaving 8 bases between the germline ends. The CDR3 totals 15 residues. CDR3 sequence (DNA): TGTGCCAGCAGCCAAGACTGGTCGACTAACTATGGCTACACCTTC. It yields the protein CASSQDWSTNYGYTF.

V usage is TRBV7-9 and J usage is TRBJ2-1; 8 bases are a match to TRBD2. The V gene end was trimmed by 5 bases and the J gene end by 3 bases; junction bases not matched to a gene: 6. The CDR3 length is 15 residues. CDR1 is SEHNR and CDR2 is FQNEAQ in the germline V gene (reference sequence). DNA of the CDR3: TGTGCCAGCAGCCCAGCGGGAGCAATCTACAATGAGCAGTTCTTC. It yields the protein CASSPAGAIYNEQFF.

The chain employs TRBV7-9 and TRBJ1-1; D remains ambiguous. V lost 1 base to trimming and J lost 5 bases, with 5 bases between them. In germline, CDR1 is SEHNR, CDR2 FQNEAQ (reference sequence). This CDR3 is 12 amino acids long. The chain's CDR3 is CASSLGWTEAFF. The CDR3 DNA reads TGTGCCAGCAGCTTAGGTTGGACTGAAGCTTTCTTT.

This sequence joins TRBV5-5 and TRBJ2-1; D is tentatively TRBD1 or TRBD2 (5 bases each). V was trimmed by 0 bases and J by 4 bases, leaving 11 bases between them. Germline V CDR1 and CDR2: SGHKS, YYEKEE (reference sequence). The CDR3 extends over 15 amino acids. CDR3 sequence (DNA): TGTGCCAGCAGCTTGGCGGGGCCCCTTTACAATGAGCAGTTCTTC. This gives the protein CASSLAGPLYNEQFF.

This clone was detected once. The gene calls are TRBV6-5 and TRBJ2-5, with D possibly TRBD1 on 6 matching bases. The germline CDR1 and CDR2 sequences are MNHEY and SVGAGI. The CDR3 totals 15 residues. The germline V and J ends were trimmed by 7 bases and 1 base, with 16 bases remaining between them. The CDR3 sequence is CASKKQGILQETQYF. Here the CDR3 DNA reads TGTGCCAGCAAAAAACAGGGAATACTCCAAGAGACCCAGTACTTC.

The CDR3 is CAILKGTGGNEAFF. The CDR3, as DNA: TGTGCCATCCTCAAAGGGACAGGGGGGAATGAAGCTTTCTTT. This sequence joins TRBV10-3 and TRBJ1-1; TRBD1 agrees at 11 bases. The CDR3 totals 14 residues. Germline V gene sequence: CDR1 ENHRY, CDR2 SYGVKD. Unmatched junction bases numbered 9, after V lost 8 bases and J lost 7 bases.

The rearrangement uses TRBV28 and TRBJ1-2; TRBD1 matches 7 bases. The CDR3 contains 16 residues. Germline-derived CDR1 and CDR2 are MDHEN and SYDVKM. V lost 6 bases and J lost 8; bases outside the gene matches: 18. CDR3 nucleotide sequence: TGTGCCAGCAGCAGAACCGGGACAGCGCCTCCGGGCGGCTACACCTTC. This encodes CASSRTGTAPPGGYTF.

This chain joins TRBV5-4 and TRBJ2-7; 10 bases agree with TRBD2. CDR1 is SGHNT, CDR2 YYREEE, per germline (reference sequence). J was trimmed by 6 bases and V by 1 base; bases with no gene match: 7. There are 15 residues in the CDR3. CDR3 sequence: CASSLQASGGGEQYF. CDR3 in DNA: TGTGCCAGCAGCTTGCAGGCTAGCGGGGGCGGCGAGCAGTACTTC. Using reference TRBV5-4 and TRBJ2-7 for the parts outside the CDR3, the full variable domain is ETGVTQSPTHLIKTRGQQVTLRCSSQSGHNTVSWYQQALGQGPQFIFQYYREEENGRGNFPPRFSGLQFPNYSSELNVNALELDDSALYLCASSLQASGGGEQYFGPGTRLTVT.

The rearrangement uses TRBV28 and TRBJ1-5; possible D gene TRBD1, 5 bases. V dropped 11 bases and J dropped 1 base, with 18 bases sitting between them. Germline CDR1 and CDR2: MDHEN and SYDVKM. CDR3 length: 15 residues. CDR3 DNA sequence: TGTGCCGGGGGACTGCACCTGGGAAGCAATCAGCCCCAGCATTTT. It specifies CAGGLHLGSNQPQHF.

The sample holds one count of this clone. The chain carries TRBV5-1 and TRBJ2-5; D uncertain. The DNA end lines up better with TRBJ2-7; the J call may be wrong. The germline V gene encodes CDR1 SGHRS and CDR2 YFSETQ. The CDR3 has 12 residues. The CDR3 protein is CASSSQNYEQYF. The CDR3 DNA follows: TGCGCCAGCAGCTCCCAGAACTACGAGCAGTACTTC.

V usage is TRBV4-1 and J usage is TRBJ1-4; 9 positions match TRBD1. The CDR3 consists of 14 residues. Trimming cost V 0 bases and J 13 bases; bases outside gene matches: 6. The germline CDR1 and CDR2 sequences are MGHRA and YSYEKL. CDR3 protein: CASSQDRVDRGLFF. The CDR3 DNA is TGCGCCAGCAGCCAAGATCGAGTGGACAGGGGACTGTTTTTT.

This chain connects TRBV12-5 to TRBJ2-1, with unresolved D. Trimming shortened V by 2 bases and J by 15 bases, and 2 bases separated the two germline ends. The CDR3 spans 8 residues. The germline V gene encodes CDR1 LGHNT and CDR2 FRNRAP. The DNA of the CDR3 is TGTGCTAGTGGTTTGACGTTCTTC. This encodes CASGLTFF.

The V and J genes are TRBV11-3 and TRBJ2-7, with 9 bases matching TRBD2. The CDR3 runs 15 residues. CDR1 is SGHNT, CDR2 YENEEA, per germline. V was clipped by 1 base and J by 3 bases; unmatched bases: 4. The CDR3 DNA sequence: TGTGCCAGCAGCTTAGGAGCGCGGGAGGGCTACGAGCAGTACTTC. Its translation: CASSLGAREGYEQYF.

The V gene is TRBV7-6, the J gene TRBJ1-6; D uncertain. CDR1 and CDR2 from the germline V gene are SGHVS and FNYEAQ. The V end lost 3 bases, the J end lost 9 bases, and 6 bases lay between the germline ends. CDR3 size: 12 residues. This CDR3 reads CASSLSLSPLHF. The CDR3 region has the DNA TGTGCCAGCAGCTTGTCCCTTTCACCCCTCCACTTT. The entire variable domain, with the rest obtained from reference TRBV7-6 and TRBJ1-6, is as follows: GAGVSQSPRYKVTKRGQDVALRCDPISGHVSLYWYRQALGQGPEFLTYFNYEAQQDKSGLPNDRFSAERPEGSISTLTIQRTEQRDSAMYRCASSLSLSPLHFGNGTRLTVT.

The DNA of the CDR3 is TGTGCCAGCAGTGAAGAACTTTACCGAAAGACCTATGGCTACACCTTC. It specifies CASSEELYRKTYGYTF. V is TRBV2 and J is TRBJ1-2; D is undetermined. Trimming left V 1 base short and J 4 bases short, with 16 bases between. From germline, CDR1 is SNHLY and CDR2 FYNNEI. The CDR3 is made up of 16 amino acids.

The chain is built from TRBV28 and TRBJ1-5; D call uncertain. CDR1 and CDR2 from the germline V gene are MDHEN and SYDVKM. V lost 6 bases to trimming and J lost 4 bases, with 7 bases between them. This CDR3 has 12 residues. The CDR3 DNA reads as TGTGCCAGCAGGGCAGCTAATCAGCCCCAGCATTTT. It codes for CASRAANQPQHF.

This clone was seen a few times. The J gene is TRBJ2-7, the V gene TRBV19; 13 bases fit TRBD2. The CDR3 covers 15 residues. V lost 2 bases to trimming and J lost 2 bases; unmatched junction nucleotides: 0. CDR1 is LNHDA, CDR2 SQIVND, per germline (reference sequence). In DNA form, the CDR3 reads TGTGCCAGTAGTATAACTAGCGGGGGGGCCTACGAGCAGTACTTC. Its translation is CASSITSGGAYEQYF. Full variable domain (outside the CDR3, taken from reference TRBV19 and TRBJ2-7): DGGITQSPKYLFRKEGQNVTLSCEQNLNHDAMYWYRQDPGQGLRLIYYSQIVNDFQKGDIAEGYSVSREKKESFPLTVTSAQKNPTAFYLCASSITSGGAYEQYFGPGTRLTVT.

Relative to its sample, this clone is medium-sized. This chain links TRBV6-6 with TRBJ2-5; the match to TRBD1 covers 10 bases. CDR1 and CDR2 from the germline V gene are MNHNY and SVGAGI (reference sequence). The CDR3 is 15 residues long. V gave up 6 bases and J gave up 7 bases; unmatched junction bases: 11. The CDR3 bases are TGTGCCAGCAGCTACGGACAGGGGGGCGGGGGGACCCAGTACTTC. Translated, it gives CASSYGQGGGGTQYF.

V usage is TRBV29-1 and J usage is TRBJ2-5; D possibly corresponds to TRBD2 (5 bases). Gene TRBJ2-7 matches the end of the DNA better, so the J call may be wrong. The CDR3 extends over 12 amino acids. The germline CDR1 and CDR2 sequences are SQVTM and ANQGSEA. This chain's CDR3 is CSVEQRGYEQYF. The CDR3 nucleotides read TGCAGCGTTGAACAACGGGGCTACGAGCAGTACTTC.